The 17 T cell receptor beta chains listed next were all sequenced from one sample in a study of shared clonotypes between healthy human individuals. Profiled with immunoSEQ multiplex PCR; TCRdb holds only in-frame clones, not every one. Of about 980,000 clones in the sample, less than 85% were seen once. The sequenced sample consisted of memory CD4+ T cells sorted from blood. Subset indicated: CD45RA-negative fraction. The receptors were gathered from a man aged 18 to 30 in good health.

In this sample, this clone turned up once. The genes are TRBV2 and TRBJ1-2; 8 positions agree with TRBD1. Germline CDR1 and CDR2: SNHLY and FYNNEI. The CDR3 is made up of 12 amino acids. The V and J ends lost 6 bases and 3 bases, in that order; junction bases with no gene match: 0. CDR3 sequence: CASRQGDYGYTF. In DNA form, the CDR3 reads TGTGCCAGCAGACAGGGGGACTATGGCTACACCTTC.

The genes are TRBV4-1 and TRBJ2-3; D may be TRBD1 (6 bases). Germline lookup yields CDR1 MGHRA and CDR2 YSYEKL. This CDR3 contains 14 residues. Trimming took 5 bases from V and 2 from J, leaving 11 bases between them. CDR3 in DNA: TGCGCCAGCAGCGTGACAGGAAACACAGATACGCAGTATTTT. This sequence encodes CASSVTGNTDTQYF.

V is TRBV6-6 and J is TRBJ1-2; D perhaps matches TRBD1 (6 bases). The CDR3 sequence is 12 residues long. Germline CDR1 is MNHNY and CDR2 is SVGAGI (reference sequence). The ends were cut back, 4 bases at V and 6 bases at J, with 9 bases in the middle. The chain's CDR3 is CASSFTGNGYTF. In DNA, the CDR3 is TGTGCCAGCAGTTTCACAGGGAATGGCTACACCTTC.

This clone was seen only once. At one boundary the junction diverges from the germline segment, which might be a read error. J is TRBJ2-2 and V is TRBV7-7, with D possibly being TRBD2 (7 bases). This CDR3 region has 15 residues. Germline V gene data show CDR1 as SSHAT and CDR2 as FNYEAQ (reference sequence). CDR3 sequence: CASTLGGQANGELFF. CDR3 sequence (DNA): TGTGCTAGCACACTCGGGGGGCAGGCGAATGGGGAGCTGTTTTTT.

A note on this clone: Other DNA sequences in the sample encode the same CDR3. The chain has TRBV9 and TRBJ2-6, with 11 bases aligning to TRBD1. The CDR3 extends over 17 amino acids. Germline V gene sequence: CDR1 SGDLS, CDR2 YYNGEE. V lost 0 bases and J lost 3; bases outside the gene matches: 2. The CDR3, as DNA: TGTGCCAGCAGCGTAGGGACAGGGGGCAGTGGGGCCAACGTCCTGACTTTC. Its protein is CASSVGTGGSGANVLTF.

The CDR3 region has the DNA TGCGCCAGCAGCCGCGACCCCATCACCGACAGGGAAATCGGCTACACCTTC. Translated, it gives CASSRDPITDREIGYTF. V gene TRBV5-1 combines with J gene TRBJ1-2; TRBD1 agrees at 7 bases. The germline V gene encodes CDR1 SGHRS and CDR2 YFSETQ. This CDR3 is built from 17 residues. Trimming at V came to 4 bases and at J to 8 bases, leaving 20 bases not matched to a gene.

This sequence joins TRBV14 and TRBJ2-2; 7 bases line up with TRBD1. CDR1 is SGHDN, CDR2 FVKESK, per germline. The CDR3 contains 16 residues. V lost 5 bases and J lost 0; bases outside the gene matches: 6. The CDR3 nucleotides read TGTGCCAGCAGCAAGGGCGGACAGGCGAACACCGGGGAGCTGTTTTTT. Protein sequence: CASSKGGQANTGELFF.

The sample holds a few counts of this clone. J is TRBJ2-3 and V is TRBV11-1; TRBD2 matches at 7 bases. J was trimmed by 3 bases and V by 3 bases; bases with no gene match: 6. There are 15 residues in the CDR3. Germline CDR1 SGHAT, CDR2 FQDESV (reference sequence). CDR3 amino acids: CASSFGAGWTDTQYF. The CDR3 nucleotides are TGTGCCAGCAGCTTTGGAGCGGGGTGGACAGATACGCAGTATTTT.

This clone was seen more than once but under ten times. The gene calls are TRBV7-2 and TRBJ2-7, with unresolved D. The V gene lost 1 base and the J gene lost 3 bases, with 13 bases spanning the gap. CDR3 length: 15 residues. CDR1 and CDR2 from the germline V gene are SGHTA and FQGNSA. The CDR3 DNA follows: TGTGCCAGCAGCTTAGGGCCAGACCGTAGCTACGAGCAGTACTTC. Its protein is CASSLGPDRSYEQYF.

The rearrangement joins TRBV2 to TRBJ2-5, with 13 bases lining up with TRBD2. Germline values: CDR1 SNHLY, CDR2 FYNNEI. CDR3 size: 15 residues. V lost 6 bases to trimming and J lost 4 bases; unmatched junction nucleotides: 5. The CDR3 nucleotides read TGTGCCAGCAGCCGCGGGACTAGCGGGGTAGAGACCCAGTACTTC. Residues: CASSRGTSGVETQYF.

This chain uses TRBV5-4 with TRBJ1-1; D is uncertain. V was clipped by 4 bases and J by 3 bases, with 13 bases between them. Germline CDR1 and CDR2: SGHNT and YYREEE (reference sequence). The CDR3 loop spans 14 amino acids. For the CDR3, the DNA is TGTGCCAGCAGCCCTGGACCGGACCACACTGAAGCTTTCTTT. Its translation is CASSPGPDHTEAFF.

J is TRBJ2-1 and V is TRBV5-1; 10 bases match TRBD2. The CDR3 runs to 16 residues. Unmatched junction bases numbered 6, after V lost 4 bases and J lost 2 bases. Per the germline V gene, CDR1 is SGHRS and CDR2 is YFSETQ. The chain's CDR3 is CASSPRTSGTYNEQFF. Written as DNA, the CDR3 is TGCGCCAGCAGCCCCCGGACTAGCGGAACCTACAATGAGCAGTTCTTC.

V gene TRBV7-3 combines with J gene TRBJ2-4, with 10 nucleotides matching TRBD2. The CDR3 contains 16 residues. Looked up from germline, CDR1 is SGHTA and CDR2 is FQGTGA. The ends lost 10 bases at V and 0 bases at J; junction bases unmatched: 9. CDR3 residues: CATLSSGGQAKNIQYF. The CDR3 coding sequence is TGTGCCACGCTATCTAGCGGGGGTCAAGCCAAAAACATTCAGTACTTC.

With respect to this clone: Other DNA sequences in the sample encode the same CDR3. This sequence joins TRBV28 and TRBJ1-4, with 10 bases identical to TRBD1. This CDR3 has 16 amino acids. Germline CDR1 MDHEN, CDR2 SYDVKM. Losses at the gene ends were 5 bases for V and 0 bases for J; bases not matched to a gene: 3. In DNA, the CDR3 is TGTGCCAGCAGTCTGACAGGGGGCACAACTAATGAAAAACTGTTTTTT. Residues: CASSLTGGTTNEKLFF.

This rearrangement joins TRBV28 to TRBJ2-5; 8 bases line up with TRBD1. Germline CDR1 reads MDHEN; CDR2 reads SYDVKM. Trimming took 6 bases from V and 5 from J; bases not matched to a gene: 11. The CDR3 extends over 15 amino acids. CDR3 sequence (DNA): TGTGCCAGCAGCCCCCCCCGGACAGGGCGGGAGACCCAGTACTTC. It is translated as CASSPPRTGRETQYF.

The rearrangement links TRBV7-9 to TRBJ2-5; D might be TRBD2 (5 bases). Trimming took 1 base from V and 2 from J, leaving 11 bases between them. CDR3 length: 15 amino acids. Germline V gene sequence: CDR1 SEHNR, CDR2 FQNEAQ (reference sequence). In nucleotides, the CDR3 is TGTGCCAGCAGCTTAGACCTCCGAGGGCAAGAGACCCAGTACTTC. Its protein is CASSLDLRGQETQYF.

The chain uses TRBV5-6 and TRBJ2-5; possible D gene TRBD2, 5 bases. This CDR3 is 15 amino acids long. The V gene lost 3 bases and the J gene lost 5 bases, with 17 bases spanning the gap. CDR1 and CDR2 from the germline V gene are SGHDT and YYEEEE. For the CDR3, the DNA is TGTGCCAGCAGCTCCCCCCCCGGGAAGGAGGAGACCCAGTACTTC. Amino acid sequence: CASSSPPGKEETQYF.